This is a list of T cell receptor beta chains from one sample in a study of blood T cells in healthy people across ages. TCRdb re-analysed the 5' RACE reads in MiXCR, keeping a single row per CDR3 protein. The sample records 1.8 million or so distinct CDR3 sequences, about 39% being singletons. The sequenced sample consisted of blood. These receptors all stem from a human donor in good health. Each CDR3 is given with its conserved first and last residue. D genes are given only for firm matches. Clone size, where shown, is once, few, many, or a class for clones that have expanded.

cdr3_nt: TGTGCCAGTAGCCAAGATCAACCCGGGACCTTCGAGCAGTACTTC
cdr3_aa: CASSQDQPGTFEQYF
j_call: TRBJ2-7
v_call: TRBV3-1
cdr3_length: 15
d_call: NA
clone_size: NA

cdr3_nt: TGCAGTGCTAGAGGAGGGGGTACCAATATCCCGTACGAGCAGTACTTC
cdr3_aa: CSARGGGTNIPYEQYF
j_call: TRBJ2-7
v_call: TRBV20-1
cdr3_length: 16
d_call: NA
clone_size: NA

cdr3_nt: TGCGCCAGCAGCTTGGGGAGACACCCGGCTACCGATGAAAAACTGTTTTTT
cdr3_aa: CASSLGRHPATDEKLFF
j_call: TRBJ1-4
v_call: TRBV5-1
cdr3_length: 17
d_call: NA
clone_size: NA

cdr3_nt: TGTGCCAGCAGCTTATATCGGGGCGGGGGGTACCAAGAGACCCAGTACTTC
cdr3_aa: CASSLYRGGGYQETQYF
j_call: TRBJ2-5
v_call: TRBV7-2
cdr3_length: 17
d_call: TRBD2
clone_size: NA

cdr3_nt: TGTGCCAGCAGCTTTAGTGGCGGGGGGAGCCCAGATACGCAGTATTTT
cdr3_aa: CASSFSGGGSPDTQYF
j_call: TRBJ2-3
v_call: TRBV11-2
cdr3_length: 16
d_call: TRBD2
clone_size: NA

cdr3_nt: TGTGCCAGCAGTTTACAGGGGGCTTGGGAGACCCAGTACTTC
cdr3_aa: CASSLQGAWETQYF
j_call: TRBJ2-5
v_call: TRBV7-9
cdr3_length: 14
d_call: TRBD1
clone_size: NA

cdr3_nt: TGTGCCAGCAGCTTAGGCCTCGGGGGGACGGCTTACGAGCAGTACTTC
cdr3_aa: CASSLGLGGTAYEQYF
j_call: TRBJ2-7
v_call: TRBV13
cdr3_length: 16
d_call: TRBD2
clone_size: NA

cdr3_nt: TGTGCCAGCTCTGTGTACCGATCTTACAATGAGCAGTACTTC
cdr3_aa: CASSVYRSYNEQYF
j_call: TRBJ2-4
v_call: TRBV5-4
cdr3_length: 14
d_call: NA
clone_size: NA

cdr3_nt: TGCAGTGCTGAGGGGACGACCTTACCCTACGAGCAGTACTTC
cdr3_aa: CSAEGTTLPYEQYF
j_call: TRBJ2-7
v_call: TRBV20-1
cdr3_length: 14
d_call: NA
clone_size: NA

cdr3_nt: TGTGCCAGCGGCAGGGATGTGTACAATGAGCAGTTCTTC
cdr3_aa: CASGRDVYNEQFF
j_call: TRBJ2-1
v_call: TRBV6-1
cdr3_length: 13
d_call: NA
clone_size: once

cdr3_nt: TGCGCCAGCAGCCAGGGTCGCCCCGTGAACACTGAAGCTTTCTTT
cdr3_aa: CASSQGRPVNTEAFF
j_call: TRBJ1-1
v_call: TRBV5-1
cdr3_length: 15
d_call: NA
clone_size: NA

cdr3_nt: TGTGCCAGCAGCCCGTGGACTAGCGGGGCATACAATGAGCAGTTCTTC
cdr3_aa: CASSPWTSGAYNEQFF
j_call: TRBJ2-1
v_call: TRBV3-1
cdr3_length: 16
d_call: TRBD2
clone_size: few

cdr3_nt: TGCAGTGCTAGAGCCCAAGCGGGTTTCTACAATGAGCAGTTCTTC
cdr3_aa: CSARAQAGFYNEQFF
j_call: TRBJ2-1
v_call: TRBV20-1
cdr3_length: 15
d_call: NA
clone_size: few

cdr3_nt: TGCAGCGTTAAGGGGACTAGCGGGGGACACTCCTACGAGCAGTACTTC
cdr3_aa: CSVKGTSGGHSYEQYF
j_call: TRBJ2-7
v_call: TRBV29-1
cdr3_length: 16
d_call: TRBD2
clone_size: many

cdr3_nt: TGTGCTAGCAGTTTCTCTGGCAGGGTGGAACAGCCCCAGCATTTT
cdr3_aa: CASSFSGRVEQPQHF
j_call: TRBJ1-5
v_call: TRBV28
cdr3_length: 15
d_call: NA
clone_size: NA

cdr3_nt: TGCGCCAGCAGCCAAGTCGGGGGGGCTAATGAAAAACTGTTTTTT
cdr3_aa: CASSQVGGANEKLFF
j_call: TRBJ1-4
v_call: TRBV4-3
cdr3_length: 15
d_call: NA
clone_size: NA

cdr3_nt: TGTGCCAGCAGCATCACTAGCGGGCTAGGCAATGAGCAGTTCTTC
cdr3_aa: CASSITSGLGNEQFF
j_call: TRBJ2-1
v_call: TRBV7-2
cdr3_length: 15
d_call: TRBD2
clone_size: few

cdr3_nt: TGCAGTGCTCTCCGGGGTCAAGAGACCCAGTACTTC
cdr3_aa: CSALRGQETQYF
j_call: TRBJ2-5
v_call: TRBV20-1
cdr3_length: 12
d_call: NA
clone_size: few

cdr3_nt: TGTGCCATCCCGCCCAGGCCCCCCGGGCGGGAGACCCAGTACTTC
cdr3_aa: CAIPPRPPGRETQYF
j_call: TRBJ2-5
v_call: TRBV21-1
cdr3_length: 15
d_call: NA
clone_size: NA

cdr3_nt: TGCAGGGCGGGGGGGACAGATACGCAGTATTTT
cdr3_aa: CRAGGTDTQYF
j_call: TRBJ2-3
v_call: TRBV29-1
cdr3_length: 11
d_call: TRBD2
clone_size: NA

cdr3_nt: TGCAGCGTCCCCACGGTGGAGGGCGTCCTGACTTTC
cdr3_aa: CSVPTVEGVLTF
j_call: TRBJ2-6
v_call: TRBV29-1
cdr3_length: 12
d_call: NA
clone_size: few

cdr3_nt: TGTGCCAGCACCCCAGGGGGGACAAGTAATGAAAAACTGTTTTTT
cdr3_aa: CASTPGGTSNEKLFF
j_call: TRBJ1-4
v_call: TRBV6-1
cdr3_length: 15
d_call: TRBD1
clone_size: NA

cdr3_nt: TGCAGCGCCCAAAGGGGTAGGGGGCGTGGGGACTATGGCTACACCTTC
cdr3_aa: CSAQRGRGRGDYGYTF
j_call: TRBJ1-2
v_call: TRBV29-1
cdr3_length: 16
d_call: TRBD1
clone_size: once

cdr3_nt: TGTGCCAGCAGTCCTGGACTCATATTGGGCACTGAAGCTTTCTTT
cdr3_aa: CASSPGLILGTEAFF
j_call: TRBJ1-1
v_call: TRBV28
cdr3_length: 15
d_call: NA
clone_size: few

cdr3_nt: TGCAGTGCTAGAGATCGGACGGGGACGAGCTCCTACGAGCAGTACTTC
cdr3_aa: CSARDRTGTSSYEQYF
j_call: TRBJ2-7
v_call: TRBV20-1
cdr3_length: 16
d_call: NA
clone_size: few

cdr3_nt: TGCAGCGGGGTAGATGGGGGTCGTGGCTACACCTTC
cdr3_aa: CSGVDGGRGYTF
j_call: TRBJ1-2
v_call: TRBV29-1
cdr3_length: 12
d_call: NA
clone_size: NA

cdr3_nt: TGTGCCAGCCGGACAGGGGTACCCTACGAGCAGTACTTC
cdr3_aa: CASRTGVPYEQYF
j_call: TRBJ2-7
v_call: TRBV28
cdr3_length: 13
d_call: TRBD1
clone_size: NA

cdr3_nt: TGCAGTGCTAGGGGACAGGGAAGGGGCTACACCTTC
cdr3_aa: CSARGQGRGYTF
j_call: TRBJ1-2
v_call: TRBV20-1
cdr3_length: 12
d_call: TRBD1
clone_size: many

cdr3_nt: TGTGCCAGCAGCCAAGACCTCTACGCCCAGCAGTTCTTC
cdr3_aa: CASSQDLYAQQFF
j_call: TRBJ2-1
v_call: TRBV4-2
cdr3_length: 13
d_call: NA
clone_size: few

cdr3_nt: TGTGCCAGCAGTTCCCTTGGGTTCGACGGTGAAAAACTGTTTTTT
cdr3_aa: CASSSLGFDGEKLFF
j_call: TRBJ1-4
v_call: TRBV6-6
cdr3_length: 15
d_call: NA
clone_size: NA

cdr3_nt: TGCAGTGCTAGAGAAGATGGACCCCTCCACTTT
cdr3_aa: CSAREDGPLHF
j_call: TRBJ1-6
v_call: TRBV20-1
cdr3_length: 11
d_call: NA
clone_size: NA

cdr3_nt: TGTGCCAGCAGTGAATGGTCTAGCAGTGTACGAGGGCAGTACTTC
cdr3_aa: CASSEWSSSVRGQYF
j_call: TRBJ2-7
v_call: TRBV25-1
cdr3_length: 15
d_call: NA
clone_size: few

cdr3_nt: TGCAGCGTTGAAGATGGGGACAGGGCCTACGAGCAGTACTTC
cdr3_aa: CSVEDGDRAYEQYF
j_call: TRBJ2-7
v_call: TRBV29-1
cdr3_length: 14
d_call: TRBD1
clone_size: NA

cdr3_nt: TGTGCTGGGACACGACAAGAGACCCAGTTCTTC
cdr3_aa: CAGTRQETQFF
j_call: TRBJ2-1
v_call: TRBV6-5
cdr3_length: 11
d_call: NA
clone_size: few

cdr3_nt: TGTGCCAGCAGCCAAGATCGGGGCCTGGCCAACTATGGCTACACCTTC
cdr3_aa: CASSQDRGLANYGYTF
j_call: TRBJ1-2
v_call: TRBV3-1
cdr3_length: 16
d_call: NA
clone_size: once

cdr3_nt: TGCAGCGTTCGAGGCAGGGAGGTTTACGAGCAGTACTTC
cdr3_aa: CSVRGREVYEQYF
j_call: TRBJ2-7
v_call: TRBV29-1
cdr3_length: 13
d_call: NA
clone_size: few

cdr3_nt: TGTACCAGCAATTTCCGCAGGACTAACTATGGCTACACCTTC
cdr3_aa: CTSNFRRTNYGYTF
j_call: TRBJ1-2
v_call: TRBV7-2
cdr3_length: 14
d_call: NA
clone_size: NA

cdr3_nt: TGTGCCAGCAGTGAATTAGTGTGGCCCCAGCATTTT
cdr3_aa: CASSELVWPQHF
j_call: TRBJ1-5
v_call: TRBV6-1
cdr3_length: 12
d_call: NA
clone_size: NA

cdr3_nt: TGTGCCAGCAGCTTAGAGCCAGGGATCTCCTACGAGCAGTACTTC
cdr3_aa: CASSLEPGISYEQYF
j_call: TRBJ2-7
v_call: TRBV7-6
cdr3_length: 15
d_call: NA
clone_size: NA

cdr3_nt: TGCGCCAGCAGCTTGGGTCATTCGGGACAGGGGGCCTACGAGCAGTACTTC
cdr3_aa: CASSLGHSGQGAYEQYF
j_call: TRBJ2-7
v_call: TRBV5-1
cdr3_length: 17
d_call: TRBD1
clone_size: NA

cdr3_nt: TGTGCCACCAGCATCTCCAGGGGGCACTCCTACGAGCAGTACTTC
cdr3_aa: CATSISRGHSYEQYF
j_call: TRBJ2-7
v_call: TRBV15
cdr3_length: 15
d_call: TRBD1
clone_size: few

cdr3_nt: TGTGCCAGCAGCTTAAATCCCAGCTCTCAGGCGGCCCAGTACTTC
cdr3_aa: CASSLNPSSQAAQYF
j_call: TRBJ2-5
v_call: TRBV7-2
cdr3_length: 15
d_call: NA
clone_size: few